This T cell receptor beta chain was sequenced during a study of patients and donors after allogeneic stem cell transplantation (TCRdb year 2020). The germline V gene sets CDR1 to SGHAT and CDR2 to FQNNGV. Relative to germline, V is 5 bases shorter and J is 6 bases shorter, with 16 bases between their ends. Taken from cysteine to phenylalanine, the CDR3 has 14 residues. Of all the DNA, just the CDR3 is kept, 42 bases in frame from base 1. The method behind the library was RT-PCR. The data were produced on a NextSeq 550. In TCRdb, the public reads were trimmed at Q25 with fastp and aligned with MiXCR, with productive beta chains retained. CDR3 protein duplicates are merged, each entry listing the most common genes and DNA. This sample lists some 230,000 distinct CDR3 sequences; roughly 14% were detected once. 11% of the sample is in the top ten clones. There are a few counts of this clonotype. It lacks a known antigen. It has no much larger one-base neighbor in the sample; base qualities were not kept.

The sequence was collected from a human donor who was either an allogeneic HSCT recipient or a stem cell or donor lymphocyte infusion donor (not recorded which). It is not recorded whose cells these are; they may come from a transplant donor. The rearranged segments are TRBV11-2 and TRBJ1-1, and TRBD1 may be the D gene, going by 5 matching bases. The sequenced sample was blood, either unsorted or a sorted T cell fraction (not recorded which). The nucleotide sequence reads TGTGCCAGCAGCCCCGTGCGGGGGTGGCCTGAAGCTTTCTTT. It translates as CASSPVRGWPEAFF.